What follows are 20 T cell receptor beta chains derived from one specimen sequenced in a study of OX40 agonist ivuxolimab in advanced cancers. Sequenced by immunoSEQ multiplex PCR; TCRdb stores in-frame clones only, minus some. The data hold roughly 76,000 clones, with roughly nine tenths observed a single time. Sequences were derived from CD4+ or CD8+ T cells sorted from blood, sampled in a trial of the OX40 agonist ivuxolimab. These receptors were collected from an adult with an advanced solid tumor such as melanoma, head and neck, liver or kidney cancer.

CDR3 region: CASRFPGGLFSGANVLTF. As DNA, the CDR3 is TGTGCCAGCAGATTTCCCGGGGGCCTCTTCTCTGGGGCCAACGTCCTGACTTTC. The chain joins TRBV5-5 to TRBJ2-6; perhaps D is TRBD1 or TRBD2 (6 bases each). The CDR3 is 18 amino acids. V lost 5 bases, J lost 0 bases, and 18 bases lay in between. CDR1 and CDR2 from the germline V gene are SGHKS and YYEKEE (reference sequence).

V is TRBV7-2 and J is TRBJ2-1; 9 nucleotides align to TRBD2. Germline values: CDR1 SGHTA, CDR2 FQGNSA. The CDR3 runs 16 residues. The V segment lost 2 bases and the J segment 5 bases; nucleotides outside the gene matches: 7. The CDR3 here is CASSLRLAGNDNEQFF. CDR3 DNA: TGTGCCAGCAGCTTAAGGCTAGCGGGGAATGACAATGAGCAGTTCTTC.

The V call is TRBV27, the J call TRBJ2-3; 9 bases match TRBD2. This CDR3 contains 17 residues. Germline V lookup: CDR1 MNHEY, CDR2 SMNVEV (reference sequence). Unmatched junction bases numbered 11, after V lost 7 bases and J lost 0 bases. The CDR3 region has the DNA TGTGCCAGCAATAGGGCGGGGGGGGCCACTAGCACAGATACGCAGTATTTT. Translating it yields CASNRAGGATSTDTQYF.

The chain employs TRBV5-4 and TRBJ2-3, with D possibly matching TRBD1 (5 bases). Germline V gene sequence: CDR1 SGHNT, CDR2 YYREEE (reference sequence). The ends were cut back, 1 base at V and 2 bases at J, with 14 bases in the middle. The CDR3 has 16 residues. The CDR3 is CASSLQPGFPTDTQYF. The CDR3 bases are TGTGCCAGCAGCTTGCAGCCAGGGTTTCCCACAGATACGCAGTATTTT.

The V call is TRBV7-2, the J call TRBJ1-1; no clear D. CDR1 is SGHTA and CDR2 is FQGNSA in the germline V gene. Trimming took off 7 bases at V and 1 base at J, with 10 bases between the two ends. The CDR3 is made up of 13 amino acids. CDR3: CASNFRRNTEAFF. The CDR3 nucleotides are TGTGCCAGCAACTTTCGTAGGAACACTGAAGCTTTCTTT.

The CDR3, as DNA: TGTGCCAGCAGCTTAATCGGGGATACGCAGTATTTT. Its protein product is CASSLIGDTQYF. The chain carries TRBV7-8 and TRBJ2-3; D ambiguous. Germline CDR1 and CDR2: SGHVS and FQNEAQ. Trimming left V 2 bases short and J 6 bases short, with 6 bases between. This CDR3 comprises 12 residues.

This clone was seen just once. One junction end disagrees with the germline gene, perhaps due to a read error. The rearrangement joins TRBV7-9 to TRBJ1-2; D is ambiguous. CDR1 and CDR2 (germline): SEHNR, FQNEAQ (reference sequence). The CDR3 is made up of 13 amino acids. The CDR3 loop is CASTELKTSPGSF. The CDR3 bases are TGTGCCAGCACCGAACTAAAGACAAGCCCGGGTTCCTTC.

This chain links TRBV28 with TRBJ2-7; 7 bases line up with TRBD1. CDR3 length: 15 amino acids. The V gene's germline CDR1 is MDHEN and CDR2 SYDVKM. V shed 0 bases, J shed 4 bases, and the junction held 6 bases outside the gene matches. The DNA for the CDR3 is TGTGCCAGCAGTTTATGGACAGGGAGAGGGTACGAGCAGTACTTC. Translating gives CASSLWTGRGYEQYF.

The chain is built from TRBV10-2 and TRBJ1-1; TRBD1 matches at 7 bases. Germline V lookup: CDR1 WSHSY, CDR2 SAAADI. The V segment lost 4 bases and the J segment 4 bases; nucleotides outside the gene matches: 6. The CDR3 extends over 14 amino acids. Written as DNA, the CDR3 is TGCGCCAGCAGTGTCTCAGGGGGACTCACTGAAGCTTTCTTT. This sequence encodes CASSVSGGLTEAFF.

The chain is built from TRBV29-1 and TRBJ1-1; D is unresolved. The V gene lost 7 bases and the J gene lost 5 bases, with 14 bases spanning the gap. This CDR3 is 12 amino acids long. Germline V gene lookup returns CDR1 SQVTM and CDR2 ANQGSEA. The CDR3 DNA sequence: TGCAGCGCCACCATAACGGGGACTGAAGCTTTCTTT. Residues: CSATITGTEAFF.

V and J are TRBV6-5 and TRBJ1-6, with 9 positions matching TRBD1. CDR1 is MNHEY, CDR2 SVGAGI, per germline. This CDR3 region has 15 residues. Unmatched junction bases numbered 5, after V lost 4 bases and J lost 7 bases. CDR3 DNA sequence: TGTGCCAGCAGTTCCCCGGACAGGGGAAATTCACCCCTCCACTTT. Its translation is CASSSPDRGNSPLHF.

In its sample, this clone was seen a few times. The rearrangement joins TRBV11-2 to TRBJ1-4; 10 nucleotides match TRBD1. V lost 5 bases, J lost 2 bases, and 5 bases stayed unmatched. CDR1 SGHAT and CDR2 FQNNGV come from the germline V gene. The CDR3 runs 16 residues. The CDR3 here is CASSATGGRTNEKLFF. DNA of the CDR3: TGTGCCAGCAGCGCGACAGGGGGCCGGACTAATGAAAAACTGTTTTTT. Looking up the rest from reference TRBV11-2 and TRBJ1-4 gives the full variable domain: EAGVAQSPRYKIIEKRQSVAFWCNPISGHATLYWYQQILGQGPKLLIQFQNNGVVDDSQLPKDRFSAERLKGVDSTLKIQPAKLEDSAVYLCASSATGGRTNEKLFFGSGTQLSVL.

This chain connects TRBV5-1 to TRBJ2-3; the D call may be TRBD1 or TRBD2 (5 bases each). Germline V lookup: CDR1 SGHRS, CDR2 YFSETQ. V was pared by 0 bases and J by 1 base, with 12 bases between. The CDR3 has 16 residues. The CDR3 region is CASSLARGRGTDTQYF. The CDR3 DNA reads TGCGCCAGCAGCTTGGCCCGGGGCAGAGGCACAGATACGCAGTATTTT.

This chain links TRBV6-4 with TRBJ2-1, with 8 bases matching TRBD2. The CDR3 totals 13 residues. Germline CDR1 MRHNA, CDR2 SNTAGT. V lost 6 bases, J lost 4 bases, and 2 bases stayed unmatched. Here the CDR3 reads CASSGGVYNEQFF. The CDR3 nucleotides read TGTGCCAGCAGCGGGGGGGTTTACAATGAGCAGTTCTTC.

The V gene is TRBV10-3, the J gene TRBJ2-1; D unclear. The CDR3 totals 14 residues. Germline values: CDR1 ENHRY, CDR2 SYGVKD. V lost 6 bases and J 7 bases, leaving 16 bases between the germline ends. CDR3 in amino acids: CAISPDILGNEQFF. The CDR3 nucleotides are TGTGCCATCAGCCCGGATATTCTAGGAAATGAGCAGTTCTTC.

This chain joins TRBV28 and TRBJ1-2, with TRBD1 matching over 7 bases. The CDR3 loop spans 15 amino acids. Losses at the gene ends were 7 bases for V and 4 bases for J; bases not matched to a gene: 12. CDR1 is MDHEN, CDR2 SYDVKM, per germline. CDR3 protein: CASIPQDRATYGYTF. In DNA form, the CDR3 reads TGTGCCAGCATCCCCCAAGACAGGGCAACCTATGGCTACACCTTC.

The chain uses TRBV28 and TRBJ2-7; D is ambiguous. Deletions cut 8 bases from V and 3 bases from J, with 17 bases between. The length of the CDR3 is 14 residues. Per the germline V gene, CDR1 is MDHEN and CDR2 is SYDVKM. This CDR3 reads CASRLMGSGYEQYF. CDR3 in DNA: TGTGCCAGCCGCCTCATGGGGTCGGGCTACGAGCAGTACTTC.

This chain connects TRBV2 to TRBJ2-1; no reliable D call. V lost 5 bases and J 3 bases, leaving 8 bases between the germline ends. The CDR3 sequence is 13 residues long. From germline, CDR1 is SNHLY and CDR2 FYNNEI. In nucleotides, the CDR3 is TGTGCCAGCAGTCTCCGGGTCTACAATGAGCAGTTCTTC. This translates into CASSLRVYNEQFF.

V is TRBV20-1 and J is TRBJ2-7; no definite D call. V lost 3 bases and J lost 6, with 6 bases in between. This CDR3 is built from 10 residues. Germline V CDR1 and CDR2: DFQATT, SNEGSKA (reference sequence). The CDR3 DNA is TGCAGTGCTAGTTGGGGCGAGCAGTACTTC. The encoded protein is CSASWGEQYF.

This chain links TRBV14 with TRBJ1-4, with D possibly being TRBD1 (5 bases). Looked up from germline, CDR1 is SGHDN and CDR2 is FVKESK. This CDR3 contains 15 residues. Trimming cost V 4 bases and J 5 bases, with 14 bases left between them. This CDR3 is CASSRIGTGNEKLFF. The DNA for the CDR3 is TGTGCCAGCAGCCGCATAGGGACCGGGAATGAAAAACTGTTTTTT.